This T cell receptor (beta chain) stems from a study of cytomegalovirus exposure and HLA in healthy donors. Findings and caveats of the study: The study flagged approximately 180 TCR beta chains as cytomegalovirus-associated.

Details on this clone: Its antigen is unidentified.

V was cut by 5 bases and J by 7 bases, with 29 bases left in between. Germline CDR1 is MNHEY and CDR2 is SMNVEV (reference sequence). This CDR3 is 18 amino acids long. Primers included in the PCR were 60 Vbeta and 13 Jbeta primers. Repertoires were generated with immunoSEQ multiplex PCR, while TCRdb's copy carries only in-frame clones and drops some. Here the sample spans around 140,000 clones, about four fifths being singletons. The clonotype comes from a man between 40 and 49 years old in good health and CMV-seronegative. V and J are TRBV27 and TRBJ1-2; TRBD1 is a possible D gene (5 bases). Sequencing input: PBMCs. CDR3 in DNA: TGTGCCAGCAGTCAATCGGAAGAGCCAGGGCTCGATCCCCCTGGCTACACCTTC. Translating gives CASSQSEEPGLDPPGYTF.